Following are 21 T cell receptor beta chains from one sample sequenced in a study of T cell changes during pregnancy in multiple sclerosis. Sequenced by immunoSEQ multiplex PCR; TCRdb stores in-frame clones only, minus some. The table includes about 69,000 clones, more than 75% detected once. The material sequenced was peripheral blood, taken in the third trimester of pregnancy. These receptors were obtained from a female donor with multiple sclerosis, enrolled in a pregnancy study.

This chain connects TRBV7-2 to TRBJ1-2, with D hard to call. The CDR3 covers 14 residues. The ends were cut back, 7 bases at V and 1 base at J, with 13 bases in the middle. Germline CDR1 and CDR2: SGHTA and FQGNSA. Here the CDR3 DNA reads TGTGCCAGCACCCCCCGGGTGGTTAACTATGGCTACACCTTC. Protein: CASTPRVVNYGYTF. The entire variable domain, with the rest obtained from reference TRBV7-2 and TRBJ1-2, is as follows: GAGVSQSPSNKVTEKGKDVELRCDPISGHTALYWYRQSLGQGLEFLIYFQGNSAPDKSGLPSDRFSAERTGGSVSTLTIQRTQQEDSAVYLCASTPRVVNYGYTFGSGTRLTVV.

This clone was counted once. V usage is TRBV7-2 and J usage is TRBJ1-5, with D possibly being TRBD1 (6 bases). The germline V and J ends were trimmed by 7 bases and 6 bases, with 16 bases remaining between them. The CDR3 length is 14 residues. Per the germline V gene, CDR1 is SGHTA and CDR2 is FQGNSA. The CDR3 sequence: CASTQGGAGQPQHF. The CDR3 nucleotides are TGTGCCAGCACCCAAGGGGGGGCGGGTCAGCCCCAGCATTTT.

The chain uses TRBV10-1 and TRBJ2-7; 8 bases are shared with TRBD1. Unmatched junction bases numbered 7, after V lost 5 bases and J lost 4 bases. There are 14 residues in the CDR3. Germline CDR1 reads WNHNN; CDR2 reads SYGVQD (reference sequence). CDR3 amino acids: CASSNVQGAYEQYF. DNA of the CDR3: TGCGCCAGCAGTAACGTGCAGGGGGCTTACGAGCAGTACTTC.

The V gene is TRBV28, the J gene TRBJ2-2; a possible D gene is TRBD1 (6 bases). This CDR3 is 15 amino acids long. Germline V gene sequence: CDR1 MDHEN, CDR2 SYDVKM. The V and J ends lost 4 bases and 1 base respectively, with 10 bases between them. The CDR3 here is CASSWTVGNTGELFF. CDR3 in DNA: TGTGCCAGCAGTTGGACAGTGGGGAACACCGGGGAGCTGTTTTTT.

Comments on this clone: Other DNA sequences in the same sample also yield this CDR3. The chain recombines TRBV2 with TRBJ1-2, with D perhaps TRBD1 (6 bases). Per the germline V gene, CDR1 is SNHLY and CDR2 is FYNNEI. The CDR3 is 13 amino acids. V was shortened by 7 bases and J by 6 bases, with 15 bases between the two germline ends. CDR3: CASKRQESHGYTF. The CDR3 bases are TGTGCCAGCAAACGACAGGAATCGCATGGCTACACCTTC. The full variable domain, in which reference TRBV2 and TRBJ1-2 provide the parts outside the CDR3, is EPEVTQTPSHQVTQMGQEVILRCVPISNHLYFYWYRQILGQKVEFLVSFYNNEISEKSEIFDDQFSVERPDGSNFTLKIRSTKLEDSAMYFCASKRQESHGYTFGSGTRLTVV.

The V call is TRBV7-6, the J call TRBJ2-1; 8 nucleotides align to TRBD2. V dropped 5 bases and J dropped 8; count of bases not matched to a gene: 11. Germline CDR1 and CDR2: SGHVS and FNYEAQ. This CDR3 is 15 amino acids long. The CDR3 coding sequence is TGTGCCAGCAGCCCAACGGGGGGGATAGGATATGAGCAGTTCTTC. As protein: CASSPTGGIGYEQFF.

The rearrangement links TRBV7-9 to TRBJ2-1, with 10 bases lining up with TRBD2. Germline-derived CDR1 and CDR2 are SEHNR and FQNEAQ (reference sequence). The V segment lost 3 bases and the J segment 6 bases; nucleotides outside the gene matches: 8. The CDR3 loop spans 16 amino acids. The CDR3, as DNA: TGTGCCAGCAGCTTGGTTACTAGCGGGGAAGGCAATGAGCAGTTCTTC. It encodes CASSLVTSGEGNEQFF.

This chain connects TRBV18 to TRBJ2-1, with D perhaps TRBD2 (6 bases). The germline gives CDR1 KGHSH, CDR2 LQKENI. Trimming removed 0 bases from V and 6 bases from J, with 15 bases in between. The CDR3 covers 16 residues. CDR3 protein: CASSPPSGGTGNEQFF. Here the CDR3 DNA reads TGTGCCAGCTCACCACCCTCCGGGGGAACTGGCAATGAGCAGTTCTTC.

The table lists this clone with a count of one. This chain connects TRBV18 to TRBJ2-2; weak D call: TRBD1 (5 bases). V lost 3 bases, J lost 4 bases, and 15 bases lay in between. CDR3 length equals 16 residues. Germline V CDR1 and CDR2: KGHSH, LQKENI. Here the CDR3 reads CASSPELGVLTGELFF. The DNA of the CDR3 is TGTGCCAGCTCACCGGAGTTAGGGGTACTCACCGGGGAGCTGTTTTTT.

The chain has TRBV5-6 and TRBJ2-3; 10 bases line up with TRBD1. The trim removed 0 bases at V and 4 bases at J, leaving 8 bases unmatched. Germline V gene data show CDR1 as SGHDT and CDR2 as YYEEEE. The CDR3 consists of 17 residues. The CDR3 DNA is TGTGCCAGCAGCTTGGTTTCGTGGGACAGGGGAGCAGATACGCAGTATTTT. It yields the protein CASSLVSWDRGADTQYF.

The chain uses TRBV27 and TRBJ2-1; 7 bases are shared with TRBD1. V lost 6 bases, J lost 2 bases, and 4 bases stayed unmatched. This CDR3 is 14 amino acids long. The germline V gene has CDR1 MNHEY and CDR2 SMNVEV (reference sequence). CDR3: CASRLDRTYNEQFF. Written as DNA, the CDR3 is TGTGCCAGCAGGTTGGACAGGACCTACAATGAGCAGTTCTTC.

The chain combines TRBV7-6 with TRBJ2-1; 7 positions match TRBD1. CDR3 length: 16 residues. Germline assignment: CDR1 SGHVS and CDR2 FNYEAQ. Germline trimming cut 0 bases from V and 4 bases from J; bases unmatched to any gene: 6. The CDR3 DNA reads as TGTGCCAGCAGCTTAGCCCCACAGGGGTGGTACAATGAGCAGTTCTTC. Protein: CASSLAPQGWYNEQFF.

In this sample, this clone turned up once. V gene TRBV4-1 combines with J gene TRBJ1-2, with 10 positions matching TRBD1. The CDR3 runs 17 residues. CDR1 is MGHRA and CDR2 is YSYEKL in the germline V gene. V shed 8 bases, J shed 1 base, and the junction held 13 bases outside the gene matches. DNA of the CDR3: TGCGCCAGCGGCGCATTCGACAGGGGGCCTAATAACTATGGCTACACCTTC. Protein: CASGAFDRGPNNYGYTF.

For this clone: Other DNA variants within this sample encode the same CDR3. V is TRBV2 and J is TRBJ1-2; D is unresolved. Germline lookup yields CDR1 SNHLY and CDR2 FYNNEI. This CDR3 spans 13 amino acids. Trimming stripped 2 bases from V and 3 bases from J, with 7 bases between. CDR3 protein: CASSEIAHYGYTF. The CDR3 DNA reads TGTGCCAGCAGTGAAATAGCTCACTATGGCTACACCTTC.

The rearrangement joins TRBV27 to TRBJ1-1, with D perhaps matching TRBD1 (5 bases). CDR1 MNHEY and CDR2 SMNVEV come from the germline V gene (reference sequence). This CDR3 is built from 13 residues. V gave up 2 bases and J gave up 5 bases, with 9 bases separating them. The CDR3 region has the DNA TGTGCCAGCAGTTTAGGAGGGGAGACTGAAGCTTTCTTT. Its protein product is CASSLGGETEAFF.

V gene TRBV30 combines with J gene TRBJ2-7; a weak D match, TRBD1 (6 bases). Trimming removed 1 base from V and 4 bases from J, with 14 bases in between. Germline lookup yields CDR1 GTSNPN and CDR2 SVGIG (reference sequence). The CDR3 spans 14 residues. CDR3 in amino acids: CAWSASRGPYEQYF. DNA for the CDR3: TGTGCCTGGAGTGCCTCCAGGGGACCTTACGAGCAGTACTTC.

V gene TRBV28 combines with J gene TRBJ2-1; D call uncertain. CDR1 is MDHEN, CDR2 SYDVKM, per germline. The CDR3 has 15 amino acids. V gave up 6 bases and J gave up 8 bases, with 20 bases separating them. The CDR3 nucleotides read TGTGCCAGCAGCCGGCTGGTGCAGGAAAGTCATGAGCAGTTCTTC. This translates into CASSRLVQESHEQFF.

As regards this clone: The sample holds other DNA sequences that translate to the same CDR3. This chain connects TRBV7-9 to TRBJ2-1; 11 bases agree with TRBD2. Trimming at V came to 0 bases and at J to 4 bases, leaving 2 bases not matched to a gene. The germline V gene encodes CDR1 SEHNR and CDR2 FQNEAQ (reference sequence). The CDR3 consists of 16 residues. Here the CDR3 DNA reads TGTGCCAGCAGCTTAGCACTAGCGGGGGTATACAATGAGCAGTTCTTC. It codes for CASSLALAGVYNEQFF.

The rearrangement joins TRBV30 to TRBJ2-2; a possible D gene is TRBD2 (5 bases). Per the germline V gene, CDR1 is GTSNPN and CDR2 is SVGIG (reference sequence). The V end was cut by 0 bases, the J end by 5 bases, with 7 bases between. This CDR3 is 13 amino acids long. For the CDR3, the DNA is TGTGCCTGGAGTGTACGCGGGACCGGGGAGCTGTTTTTT. It is translated as CAWSVRGTGELFF.

CDR3 amino acids: CASSGLPSGPATNEKLFF. CDR3 nucleotide sequence: TGTGCCAGCAGTGGCCTCCCGTCGGGTCCGGCAACTAATGAAAAACTGTTTTTT. The genes are TRBV25-1 and TRBJ1-4; D gene uncertain. This CDR3 is built from 18 residues. The V end lost 4 bases, the J end lost 0 bases, and 18 bases lay between the germline ends. Germline values: CDR1 MGHDK, CDR2 SYGVNS.

This chain connects TRBV29-1 to TRBJ1-1; D uncertain. This CDR3 is 12 amino acids long. Trimming stripped 4 bases from V and 5 bases from J, with 11 bases between. Germline CDR1 is SQVTM and CDR2 is ANQGSEA. The CDR3 spells CSVVVVWTEAFF. CDR3 bases: TGCAGCGTTGTAGTCGTTTGGACTGAAGCTTTCTTT.